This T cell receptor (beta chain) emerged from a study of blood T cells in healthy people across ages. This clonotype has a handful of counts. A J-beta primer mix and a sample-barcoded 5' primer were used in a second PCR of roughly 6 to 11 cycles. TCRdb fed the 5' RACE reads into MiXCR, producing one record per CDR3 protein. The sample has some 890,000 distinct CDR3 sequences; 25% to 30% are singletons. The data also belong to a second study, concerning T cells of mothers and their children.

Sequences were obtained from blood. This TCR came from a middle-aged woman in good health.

The CDR3 nucleotides read TGTGCCAGCAGCCAGTCGGCCGGGAGGGGACTAGCGTCTACCCAGTTTGGCACAGATACGCAGTATTTT. As protein: CASSQSAGRGLASTQFGTDTQYF. V and J are TRBV11-2 and TRBJ2-3, with 10 positions matching TRBD2. With V trimmed by 5 bases and J by 1 base, 27 bases remained unmatched. The V gene's germline CDR1 is SGHAT and CDR2 FQNNGV. The CDR3 has 23 amino acids. Combining the CDR3 with reference TRBV11-2 and TRBJ2-3 gives the whole variable domain EAGVAQSPRYKIIEKRQSVAFWCNPISGHATLYWYQQILGQGPKLLIQFQNNGVVDDSQLPKDRFSAERLKGVDSTLKIQPAKLEDSAVYLCASSQSAGRGLASTQFGTDTQYFGPGTRLTVL.